Listed here is a single T cell receptor (beta chain). The antigen this receptor binds is unknown. Base quality data are lacking; no much larger clone is found one base away. Genomic DNA was isolated from the sorted cells so that the TCRbeta CDR3 region could be sequenced. The immunoSEQ Assay was used to sequence the TCRbeta CDR3 regions. The table comes from immuneACCESS by way of TCRdb, which keeps in-frame sequences with V and J called. Part of the clones is missing from these tables; in studies checked, under half for an unresolved V gene and the rest for unknown reasons. This sample holds some 74,000 clones; approximately 89% were observed only once. 0.85% to 1.2% of the sample is taken by the ten largest. The sample is drawn from a study of OX40 agonist ivuxolimab in advanced cancers. A note on the overall study: Ivuxolimab, which targeted the costimulatory receptor OX40 (CD134), was an agonistic, fully human IgG2 monoclonal antibody. Of the 50 or so patients in dose escalation, about 19 had hepatocellular carcinoma, around 15 had melanoma, 9 had renal cell carcinoma and 9 had head and neck cancer. Prior anti-PD-1, anti-PD-L1 or anti-CTLA-4 therapy was permitted, and checkpoint inhibitors had been received by more than 35% of dose-escalation patients. The paper covers the monotherapy dose-escalation part of the phase I ivuxolimab trial, which included N = 52 patients. Intravenous ivuxolimab was administered to patients every 2 weeks at six dose levels: 0.01, 0.1, 0.3, 1.5, 3 and 10 mg/kg. A male proportion of under 85% and a mean age of 60 years, ranging from about 23 to 79, were recorded for the dose-escalation cohort. Peripheral TCRbeta sequencing aimed to test whether ivuxolimab altered TCR sequence diversity and caused clonal T-cell expansion. Three dose-escalation patients achieved partial responses, one with hepatocellular carcinoma and two with cutaneous melanoma.

CDR1 and CDR2, per the germline V gene, are SGHNT and YENEEA. CDR3 length: 13 amino acids, cysteine to phenylalanine. Only the CDR3 DNA stays, 39 bases, in frame from base 1. Between the V and J ends, shortened by 6 bases and 1 base respectively, the junction contains 9 bases. Patients with a history of autoimmune disease or receiving systemic immunosuppression were excluded from the trial. Peripheral blood for TCR sequencing was collected from all dose cohorts at baseline, on cycle 4 day 1, and on cycle 7 day 1. The samples were drawn from a first-in-human, open-label, multicenter phase I dose-escalation trial of ivuxolimab. Adults with locally advanced or metastatic melanoma, renal cell, hepatocellular, or head and neck squamous cell carcinoma were enrolled in the trial. Before TCR sequencing, CD4+ and CD8+ T cells were separately sorted from peripheral blood. Study-level results and caveats: Low levels of normalized T-cell clonal expansion were also seen in some patients who did not respond. At doses of 0.1 to 3.0 mg/kg, clonal expansion of both CD4+ and CD8+ blood T cells was observed from baseline to week 6. In the 0.1-3.0 mg/kg groups, partial responders had among the lowest normalized peripheral clonal expansion, particularly in CD8+ T cells. On average, CD8+ T cells showed more expanded clones than CD4+ T cells after ivuxolimab. The antigen specificity of the clonally expanded peripheral T cells was not determined.

The chain is assembled from TRBV11-3 and TRBJ1-1, and perhaps TRBD1 as D gene, on 6 matching bases. Sequencing used CD4+ or CD8+ T cells sorted from blood, obtained in a trial of the OX40 agonist ivuxolimab. The receptor was isolated from an adult with an advanced solid tumor such as melanoma, head and neck, liver or kidney cancer. The CDR3 in this case is CASSSQGNTEAFF. The DNA sequence follows: TGTGCCAGCAGTTCACAGGGGAACACTGAAGCTTTCTTT.